This T cell receptor beta chain was documented in a study of blood T cell repertoires in COVID-19. Study details: Whether acute or convalescent, the COVID-19 samples came from the United States, Italy and Spain.

In the original workflow: Amplified reference gene primers provided the basis for estimating nucleated cell counts. Only in-frame clones appear in the TCRdb table, and some are missing; sequencing was by immunoSEQ multiplex PCR. D and trimming come from the DNA, and the V and J calls and clone size come from that table. Altogether approximately 350,000 clones are present, about 89% being singletons, with the ten largest covering around 2.8%. Followed longitudinally, the Seattle patients had been enrolled during active infection. Sequenced input: peripheral blood. The sequence was obtained from a young woman with COVID-19, enrolled during active disease.

The CDR3 region is CASSPPPATANSGNTIYF. In nucleotides, the CDR3 is TGTGCCAGCAGCCCCCCGCCCGCCACAGCAAACTCTGGAAACACCATATATTTT. This sequence joins TRBV11-2 and TRBJ1-3; D unclear. The CDR3 spans 18 residues. In germline, CDR1 is SGHAT, CDR2 FQNNGV. Trimming removed 5 bases from V and 0 bases from J, with 20 bases in between.